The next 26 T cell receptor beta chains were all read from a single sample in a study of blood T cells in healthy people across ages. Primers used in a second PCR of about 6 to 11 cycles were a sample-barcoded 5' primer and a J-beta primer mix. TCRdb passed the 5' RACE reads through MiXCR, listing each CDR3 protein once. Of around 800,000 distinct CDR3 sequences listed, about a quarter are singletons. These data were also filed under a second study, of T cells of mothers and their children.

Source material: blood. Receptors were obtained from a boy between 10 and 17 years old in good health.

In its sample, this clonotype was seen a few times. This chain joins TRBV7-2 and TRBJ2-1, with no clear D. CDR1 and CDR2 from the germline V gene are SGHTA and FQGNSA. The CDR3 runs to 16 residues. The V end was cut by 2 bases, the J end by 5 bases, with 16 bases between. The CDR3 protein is CASSLFGRILNNEQFF. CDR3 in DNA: TGTGCCAGCAGCTTATTCGGCAGAATACTCAACAATGAGCAGTTCTTC.

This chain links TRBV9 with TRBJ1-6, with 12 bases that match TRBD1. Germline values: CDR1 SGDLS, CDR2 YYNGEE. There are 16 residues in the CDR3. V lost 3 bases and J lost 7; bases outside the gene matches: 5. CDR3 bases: TGTGCCAGCAGCGCCGGGACAGGGGGCTGGAATTCACCCCTCCACTTT. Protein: CASSAGTGGWNSPLHF. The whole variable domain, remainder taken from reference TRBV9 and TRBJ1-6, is DSGVTQTPKHLITATGQRVTLRCSPRSGDLSVYWYQQSLDQGLQFLIQYYNGEERAKGNILERFSAQQFPDLHSELNLSSLELGDSALYFCASSAGTGGWNSPLHFGNGTRLTVT.

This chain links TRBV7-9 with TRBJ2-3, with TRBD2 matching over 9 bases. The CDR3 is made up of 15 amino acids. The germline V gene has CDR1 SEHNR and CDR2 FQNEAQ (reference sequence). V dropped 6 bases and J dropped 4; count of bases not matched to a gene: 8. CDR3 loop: CASRKRAGGPDTQYF. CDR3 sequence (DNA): TGTGCCAGCAGAAAAAGAGCGGGGGGCCCAGATACGCAGTATTTT.

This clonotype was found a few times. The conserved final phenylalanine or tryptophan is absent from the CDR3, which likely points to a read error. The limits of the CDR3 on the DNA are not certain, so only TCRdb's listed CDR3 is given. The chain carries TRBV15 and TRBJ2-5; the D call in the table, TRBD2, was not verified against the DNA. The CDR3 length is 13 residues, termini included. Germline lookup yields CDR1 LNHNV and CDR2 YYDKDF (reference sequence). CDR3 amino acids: CATSRDHGYPRKL.

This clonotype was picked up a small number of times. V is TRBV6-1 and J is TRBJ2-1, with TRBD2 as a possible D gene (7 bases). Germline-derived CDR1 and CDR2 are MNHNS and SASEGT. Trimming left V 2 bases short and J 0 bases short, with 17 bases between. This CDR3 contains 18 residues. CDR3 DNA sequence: TGTGCCAGCAGTGAAAGGGGGGGGGCTCTATCCTCCTACAATGAGCAGTTCTTC. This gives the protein CASSERGGALSSYNEQFF.

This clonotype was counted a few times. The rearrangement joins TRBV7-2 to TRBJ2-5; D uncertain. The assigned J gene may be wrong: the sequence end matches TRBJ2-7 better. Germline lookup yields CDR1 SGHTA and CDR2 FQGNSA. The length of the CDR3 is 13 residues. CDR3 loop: CASSFKGAHEQYF. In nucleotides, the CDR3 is TGTGCCAGCAGCTTTAAAGGTGCCCACGAGCAGTACTTC.

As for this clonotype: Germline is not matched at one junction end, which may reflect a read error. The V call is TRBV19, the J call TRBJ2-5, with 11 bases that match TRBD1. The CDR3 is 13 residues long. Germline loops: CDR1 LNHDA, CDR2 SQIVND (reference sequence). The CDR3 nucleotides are TGTGCCAGTGGGACAGGGGGGTATGAGACCCAGTCCTTC. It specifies CASGTGGYETQSF.

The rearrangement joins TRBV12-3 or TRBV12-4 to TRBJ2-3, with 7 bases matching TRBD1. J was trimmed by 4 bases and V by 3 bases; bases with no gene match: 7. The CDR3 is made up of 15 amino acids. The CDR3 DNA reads TGTGCCAGCAGTTTGAACAGGGGCAACGCAGATACGCAGTATTTT. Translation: CASSLNRGNADTQYF.

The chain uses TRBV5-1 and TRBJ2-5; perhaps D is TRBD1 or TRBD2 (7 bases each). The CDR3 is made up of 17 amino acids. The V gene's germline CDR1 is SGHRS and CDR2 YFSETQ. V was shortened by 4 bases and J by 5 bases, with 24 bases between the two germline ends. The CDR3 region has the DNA TGCGCCAGCAGCGCGGGGCGGGGGACAGTGCCCGGTGAGACCCAGTACTTC. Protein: CASSAGRGTVPGETQYF. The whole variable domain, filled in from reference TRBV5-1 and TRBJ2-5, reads KAGVTQTPRYLIKTRGQQVTLSCSPISGHRSVSWYQQTPGQGLQFLFEYFSETQRNKGNFPGRFSGRQFSNSRSEMNVSTLELGDSALYLCASSAGRGTVPGETQYFGPGTRLLVL.

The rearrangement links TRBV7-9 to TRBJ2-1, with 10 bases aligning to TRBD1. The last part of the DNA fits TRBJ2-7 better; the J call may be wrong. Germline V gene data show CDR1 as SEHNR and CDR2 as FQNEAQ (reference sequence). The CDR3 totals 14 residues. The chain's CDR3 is CASSDGQGDIEQYF. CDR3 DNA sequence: TGTGCCAGCAGCGATGGACAGGGGGATATTGAGCAGTACTTC.

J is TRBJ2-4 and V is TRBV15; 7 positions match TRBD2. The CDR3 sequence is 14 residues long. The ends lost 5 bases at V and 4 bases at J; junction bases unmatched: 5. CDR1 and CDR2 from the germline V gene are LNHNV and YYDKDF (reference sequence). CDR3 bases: TGTGCCACCAGCGAGCGGGACGAGAAAAACATTCAGTACTTC. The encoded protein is CATSERDEKNIQYF.

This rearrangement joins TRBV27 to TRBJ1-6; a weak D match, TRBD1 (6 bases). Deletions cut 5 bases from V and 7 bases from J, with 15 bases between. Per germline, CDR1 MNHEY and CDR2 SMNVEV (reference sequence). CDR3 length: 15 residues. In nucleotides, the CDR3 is TGTGCCAGCAGTCCATTCGGACAGAGCAATTCACCCCTCCACTTT. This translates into CASSPFGQSNSPLHF.

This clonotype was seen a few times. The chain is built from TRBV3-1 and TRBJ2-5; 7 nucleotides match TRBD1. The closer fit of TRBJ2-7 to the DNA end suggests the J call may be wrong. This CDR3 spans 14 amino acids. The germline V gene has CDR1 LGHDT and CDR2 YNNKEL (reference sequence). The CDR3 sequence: CASSPTLQGSEQYF. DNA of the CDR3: TGTGCCAGCAGCCCGACGCTACAGGGGAGCGAGCAGTACTTC.

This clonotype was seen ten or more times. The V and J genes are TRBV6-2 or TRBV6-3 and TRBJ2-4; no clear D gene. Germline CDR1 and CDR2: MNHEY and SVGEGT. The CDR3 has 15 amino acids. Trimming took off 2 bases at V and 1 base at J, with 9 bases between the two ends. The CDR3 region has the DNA TGTGCCAGCAGTTACGGGCAGCTGGCCAAAAACATTCAGTACTTC. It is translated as CASSYGQLAKNIQYF.

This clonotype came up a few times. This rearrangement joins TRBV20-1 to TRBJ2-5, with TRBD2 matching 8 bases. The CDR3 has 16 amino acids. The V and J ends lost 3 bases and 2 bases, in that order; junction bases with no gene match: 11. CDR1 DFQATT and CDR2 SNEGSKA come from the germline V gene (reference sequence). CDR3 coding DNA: TGCAGTGCTAGGGGGGTCGCGGGACTAGAGCAAGAGACCCAGTACTTC. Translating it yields CSARGVAGLEQETQYF.

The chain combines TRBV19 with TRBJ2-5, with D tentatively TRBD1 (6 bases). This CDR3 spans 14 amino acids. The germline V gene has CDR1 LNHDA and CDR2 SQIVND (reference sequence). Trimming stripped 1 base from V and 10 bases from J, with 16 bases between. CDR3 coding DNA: TGTGCCAGTAGTATAGGACAGGCCCCTATCGTCCAGTACTTC. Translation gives CASSIGQAPIVQYF.

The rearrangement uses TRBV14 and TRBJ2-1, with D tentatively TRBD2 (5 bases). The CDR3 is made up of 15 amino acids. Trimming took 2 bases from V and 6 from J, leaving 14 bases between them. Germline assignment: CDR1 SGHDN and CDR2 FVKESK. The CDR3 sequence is CASSQPGSVPNEQFF. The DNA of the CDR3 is TGTGCCAGCAGCCAACCGGGGTCGGTACCCAATGAGCAGTTCTTC.

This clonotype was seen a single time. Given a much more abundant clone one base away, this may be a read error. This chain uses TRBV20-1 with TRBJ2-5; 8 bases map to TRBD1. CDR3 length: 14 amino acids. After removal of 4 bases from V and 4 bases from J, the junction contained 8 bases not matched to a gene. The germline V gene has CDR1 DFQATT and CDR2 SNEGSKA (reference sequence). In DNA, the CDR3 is TGCAGTGCTATCGGACAGGGCCGTGGAGAGACCCAGTACTTC. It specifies CSAIGQGRGETQYF.

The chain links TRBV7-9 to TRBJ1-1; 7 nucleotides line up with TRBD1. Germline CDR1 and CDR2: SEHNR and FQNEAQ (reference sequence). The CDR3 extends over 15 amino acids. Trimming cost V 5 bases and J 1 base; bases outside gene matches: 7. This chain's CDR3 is CASSASRDRNTEAFF. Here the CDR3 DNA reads TGTGCCAGCAGCGCCTCCCGGGACAGGAACACTGAAGCTTTCTTT. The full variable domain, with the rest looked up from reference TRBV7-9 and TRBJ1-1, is DTGVSQNPRHKITKRGQNVTFRCDPISEHNRLYWYRQTLGQGPEFLTYFQNEAQLEKSRLLSDRFSAERPKGSFSTLEIQRTEQGDSAMYLCASSASRDRNTEAFFGQGTRLTVV.

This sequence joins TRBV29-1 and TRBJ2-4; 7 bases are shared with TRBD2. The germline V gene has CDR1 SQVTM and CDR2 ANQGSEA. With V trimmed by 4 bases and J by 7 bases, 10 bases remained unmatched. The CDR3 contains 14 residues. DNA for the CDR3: TGCAGCGTTGTAAGGGAGGGTCATGGGAACATTCAGTACTTC. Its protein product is CSVVREGHGNIQYF.

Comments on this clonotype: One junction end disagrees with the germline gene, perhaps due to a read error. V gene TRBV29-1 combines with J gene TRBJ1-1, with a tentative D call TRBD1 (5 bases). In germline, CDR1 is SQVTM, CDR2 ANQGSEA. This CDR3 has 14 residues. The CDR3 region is CSVEAARVNTEAFF. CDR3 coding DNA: TGCAGTGTTGAAGCGGCCAGGGTGAACACTGAAGCTTTCTTT.

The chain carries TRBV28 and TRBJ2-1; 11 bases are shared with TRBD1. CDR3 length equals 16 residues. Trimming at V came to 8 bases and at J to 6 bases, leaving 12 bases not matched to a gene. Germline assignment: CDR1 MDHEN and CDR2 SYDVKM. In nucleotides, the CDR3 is TGTGCCAGCGCGTCACCTGTCGGGACAGGGGGCAATGAGCAGTTCTTC. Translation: CASASPVGTGGNEQFF.

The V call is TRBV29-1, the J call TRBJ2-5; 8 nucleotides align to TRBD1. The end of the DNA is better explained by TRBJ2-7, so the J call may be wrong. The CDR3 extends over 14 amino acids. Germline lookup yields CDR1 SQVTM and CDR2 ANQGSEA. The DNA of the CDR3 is TGCAGCGTTTTTCCCCCGGGACAGGATTACGAGCAGTACTTC. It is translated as CSVFPPGQDYEQYF.

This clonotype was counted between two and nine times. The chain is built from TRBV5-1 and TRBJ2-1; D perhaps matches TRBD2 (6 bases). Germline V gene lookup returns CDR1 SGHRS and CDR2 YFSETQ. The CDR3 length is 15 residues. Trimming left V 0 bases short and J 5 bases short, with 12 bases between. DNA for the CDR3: TGCGCCAGCAGCTTGGTACTAGCAGTGAACAATGAGCAGTTCTTC. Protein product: CASSLVLAVNNEQFF.

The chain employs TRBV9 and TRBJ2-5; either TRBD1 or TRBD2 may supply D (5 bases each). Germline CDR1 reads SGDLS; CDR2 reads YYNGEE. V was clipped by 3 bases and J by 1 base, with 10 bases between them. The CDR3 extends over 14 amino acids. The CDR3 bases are TGTGCCAGCAGCGGCCGGGACGCCCAAGAGACCCAGTACTTC. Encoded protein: CASSGRDAQETQYF.

The CDR3 DNA is TGTGCCAGCAGGTCCTATTGGGCGGCCTCCTACGAGCAGTACTTC. Encoded protein: CASRSYWAASYEQYF. The chain recombines TRBV5-5 with TRBJ2-5; D ambiguous. The J call may not be correct, given that the DNA end is closer to TRBJ2-7. This CDR3 has 15 amino acids. CDR1 is SGHKS, CDR2 YYEKEE, per germline (reference sequence).